This is a list of T cell receptor beta chains from one sample in a study of regulatory T cells in long-lasting Graves disease. TCRdb used MiXCR to reprocess the multiplex PCR reads, holding one entry per CDR3 protein. The sample holds about 310,000 distinct CDR3 sequences, 20% to 25% seen once. The source material was peripheral blood mononuclear cells (PBMCs), sampled when the disease was refractory, from a patient treated with antithyroid drugs. These receptor sequences come from a female donor with Graves disease. Each CDR3 is given with its conserved first and last residue. A D gene is named only where the DNA matches it firmly. Only part of the rows carry a size: once, few, many, or a class if the clone is expanded.

v_call	clone_size	j_call	d_call	cdr3_nt	cdr3_aa
TRBV12-3/TRBV12-4	many	TRBJ1-5	NA	TGTGCCAGCAAGGGAGGGCAGGGCCATCAGCCCCAGCATTTT	CASKGGQGHQPQHF
TRBV13	many	TRBJ2-6	NA	TGTGCCAGCAAGGCTGGGGCCAACGTCCTGACTTTC	CASKAGANVLTF
TRBV7-2	many	TRBJ1-4	NA	TGTGCCAGCAGCTCGAATGGGGGGTCGGAGAGACTGTTTTTT	CASSSNGGSERLFF
TRBV20-1	NA	TRBJ2-1	NA	TGCAGTGAAACCGAGGGAAATGAGCAGTTCTTC	CSETEGNEQFF
TRBV6-1	NA	TRBJ1-3	NA	TGTGCCAGCAGGGGGCCCTCGGGGCTTGGGAACACCATATATTTT	CASRGPSGLGNTIYF
TRBV28	many	TRBJ2-7	NA	TGTGCCAGCAGTGCACTAGGGGAGACCGACTACGAGCAGTACTTC	CASSALGETDYEQYF
TRBV7-2	many	TRBJ1-4	NA	TGTGCCAGCAGCTCGGGACCGCTTAATGAAAAACTGTTTTTT	CASSSGPLNEKLFF
TRBV6-5	NA	TRBJ2-6	TRBD2	TGTGCCAGCAGTTACTCGAGGACTAGCGGAACCTTTAGCTCTGGGGCCAACGTCCTGACTTTC	CASSYSRTSGTFSSGANVLTF
TRBV12-3/TRBV12-4	many	TRBJ1-5	NA	TGTGCCAGCAGTAGGGCGGAGCCTGGGCCCCAGCATTTT	CASSRAEPGPQHF
TRBV20-1	NA	TRBJ1-5	NA	TGCAGTGCCAGGAACTTAGCCGACGCGATCAATCAGCCCCAGCATTTT	CSARNLADAINQPQHF
TRBV12-3/TRBV12-4	many	TRBJ1-4	NA	TGTGCCAGCAGTCGTGACAGGCATGAAAAACTGTTTTTT	CASSRDRHEKLFF
TRBV7-2	NA	TRBJ2-7	TRBD1	TGTGCCAGCAGCTTAGAGGGGGCGCGGGAGCAGTACTTC	CASSLEGAREQYF
TRBV5-6	NA	TRBJ1-1	NA	TGTGCCAGCAGCCGAGGGGGGTTGAACACTGAAGCTTTCTTT	CASSRGGLNTEAFF
TRBV13	many	TRBJ2-5	NA	TGTGCCAGCAGCTTAGGCCTAGAACCTAAAGGCGAGACCCAGTACTTC	CASSLGLEPKGETQYF
TRBV28	many	TRBJ2-7	TRBD2	TGTGCCAGCAGTCAAACGACTAGCGGCCCCTACGAGCAGTACTTC	CASSQTTSGPYEQYF
TRBV19	NA	TRBJ2-2	NA	TGTGCCAGTAGTATGCCGGTCGGGACCCGTCTAGCGGAGCTGTTTTTT	CASSMPVGTRLAELFF
TRBV27	few	TRBJ1-1	TRBD1	TGTGCCAGCAGAGGACAGGGTGAAGCTTTCTTT	CASRGQGEAFF
TRBV12-3/TRBV12-4	NA	TRBJ2-3	NA	TGTGCCAGCAGTTCGTCCGGGCCCCCCGGTGCGGATACGCAGTATTTT	CASSSSGPPGADTQYF
TRBV29-1	many	TRBJ1-1	NA	TGCAGCGTTCACGGGACTGAAGCTTTCTTT	CSVHGTEAFF
TRBV29-1	NA	TRBJ2-7	NA	TGCAGCGTTTCGGACAGCCTCTCCTACGAGCAGTACTTC	CSVSDSLSYEQYF
TRBV7-9	few	TRBJ1-1	NA	TGTGCCAGCAGCTTCTCCCGGGGTCTGAACACTGAAGCTTTCTTT	CASSFSRGLNTEAFF
TRBV5-1	NA	TRBJ2-1	NA	TGCGCCAGCAGCTTGGTTTCGCCGGGCGATGAGCAGTTCTTC	CASSLVSPGDEQFF
TRBV30	many	TRBJ1-2	NA	TGTGCCTGGAGTCTGGGAAGTCATGGCTACACCTTC	CAWSLGSHGYTF
TRBV6-2/TRBV6-3	few	TRBJ2-1	TRBD1	TGCGCCAGCACCCCGACAGGGGAAAATGAGCAGTTCTTC	CASTPTGENEQFF
TRBV11-2	many	TRBJ2-4	TRBD2	TGTGCCAGCAGCTTATCGGCGGGAGGGAACATTCAGTACTTC	CASSLSAGGNIQYF
TRBV10-2	NA	TRBJ1-5	TRBD1	TGCGCCAGCAGGGGGACAGCCGGCAATCAGCCCCAGCATTTT	CASRGTAGNQPQHF
TRBV18	NA	TRBJ2-4	NA	TGTGCCAGCTCATCGAACGGACAGCAAAACATTCAGTACTTC	CASSSNGQQNIQYF
TRBV28	few	TRBJ2-1	NA	TGTGCCAGCAGTTTTCTTGGGGACATAAATAACTACAATGAGCAGTTCTTC	CASSFLGDINNYNEQFF
TRBV28	many	TRBJ1-5	TRBD1	TGTGCCAGCAGTTCTCCGAGGACAGGATATAGCAATCAGCCCCAGCATTTT	CASSSPRTGYSNQPQHF
TRBV20-1	NA	TRBJ2-7	NA	TGCAGCACCGGGACCGACCCCTACGAGCAGTACTTC	CSTGTDPYEQYF
TRBV9	NA	TRBJ1-4	NA	TGTGCCGGCAGTAAAGGGCTGGAGGAAAAACTGTTTTTT	CAGSKGLEEKLFF
TRBV4-2	NA	TRBJ2-7	TRBD2	TGTGCCAGCAGCCAAGAACTCGGGAGGTACGAGCAGTACTTC	CASSQELGRYEQYF
TRBV7-9	NA	TRBJ2-3	TRBD2	TGTGCCAGCAGCTTGCCCGCGGGAGGTTACACAGATACGCAGTATTTT	CASSLPAGGYTDTQYF
TRBV9	few	TRBJ1-3	NA	TGTGCCAGCAGCGTAGAGACATCTGGAAACACCATATATTTT	CASSVETSGNTIYF
TRBV24-1	many	TRBJ2-2	NA	TGTGCCACCAGTGATCACCCTACAGGGCCGAACACCGGGGAGCTGTTTTTT	CATSDHPTGPNTGELFF
TRBV7-2	few	TRBJ2-5	TRBD2	TGTGCCAGCAGCCCAAAGGGACTAGCGGGAAGTATGGAGACCCAGTACTTC	CASSPKGLAGSMETQYF
TRBV11-2	few	TRBJ2-7	NA	TGTGCCAGCAGCTCCTGGGGGAGACCGTGGGGTCTGGACGAGCAGTACTTC	CASSSWGRPWGLDEQYF
TRBV7-2	NA	TRBJ2-5	TRBD1	TGTGCCAGCAGCTTAATTCCTTCAGGGGGCGCCGAGACCCAGTACTTC	CASSLIPSGGAETQYF
TRBV20-1	NA	TRBJ1-5	NA	TGCAGTGCTAGTGTACAGGGAAATCAGCCCCAGCATTTT	CSASVQGNQPQHF
TRBV6-9	NA	TRBJ2-2	TRBD1	TGTGCCAGCAGTTACTTCCTTGGGACAGGGGACGCCGGGGAGCTGTTTTTT	CASSYFLGTGDAGELFF
TRBV6-5	few	TRBJ1-1	NA	TGTGCCAGCAGTTATGGGGGCTTTGGGGAGAACACTGAAGCTTTCTTT	CASSYGGFGENTEAFF
TRBV28	many	TRBJ1-5	TRBD1	TGTGCCAGCCCGACAGGGCCCAATCAGCCCCAGCATTTT	CASPTGPNQPQHF
TRBV6-5	NA	TRBJ2-3	NA	TGTGCCAGCAGTTACACGTTTACCGGGTCCCCGGATACGCAGTATTTT	CASSYTFTGSPDTQYF
TRBV5-1	NA	TRBJ1-2	TRBD1	TGCGCCAGCAGCCGAAGACAGGGGGATGGCTACACCTTC	CASSRRQGDGYTF
TRBV4-3	few	TRBJ2-7	NA	TGCGCCAGCAGCCAAGAAAGGGGGGTCAATGGCGGTCTTTTCTACGAGCAGTACTTC	CASSQERGVNGGLFYEQYF
TRBV14	NA	TRBJ2-7	NA	TGTGCCAGCAGCTATACCGGGACACCCAACTACGAGCAGTACTTC	CASSYTGTPNYEQYF
TRBV20-1	NA	TRBJ2-1	NA	TGCAGTGCTAGAGATTGGCAGGGTAGGGAGCAGTTCTTC	CSARDWQGREQFF
TRBV12-3/TRBV12-4	many	TRBJ2-5	NA	TGTGCCAGCAGTCCCACCGATTGGGACGGAAGAGCGACCCAAGAGACCCAGTACTTC	CASSPTDWDGRATQETQYF